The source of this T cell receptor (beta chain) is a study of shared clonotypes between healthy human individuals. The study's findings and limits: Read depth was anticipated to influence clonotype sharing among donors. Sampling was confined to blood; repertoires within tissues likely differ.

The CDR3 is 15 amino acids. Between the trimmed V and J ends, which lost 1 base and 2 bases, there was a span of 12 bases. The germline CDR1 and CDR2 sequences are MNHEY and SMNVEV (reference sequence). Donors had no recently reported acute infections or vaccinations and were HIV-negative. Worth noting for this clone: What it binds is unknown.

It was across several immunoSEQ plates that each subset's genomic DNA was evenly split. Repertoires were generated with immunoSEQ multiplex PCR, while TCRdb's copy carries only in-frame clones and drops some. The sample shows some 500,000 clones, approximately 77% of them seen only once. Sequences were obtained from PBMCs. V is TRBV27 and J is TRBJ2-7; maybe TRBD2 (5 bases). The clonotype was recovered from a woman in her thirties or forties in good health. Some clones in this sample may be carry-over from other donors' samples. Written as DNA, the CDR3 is TGTGCCAGCAGTTTATATGAGGGTTCCGCCTACGAGCAGTACTTC. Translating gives CASSLYEGSAYEQYF.